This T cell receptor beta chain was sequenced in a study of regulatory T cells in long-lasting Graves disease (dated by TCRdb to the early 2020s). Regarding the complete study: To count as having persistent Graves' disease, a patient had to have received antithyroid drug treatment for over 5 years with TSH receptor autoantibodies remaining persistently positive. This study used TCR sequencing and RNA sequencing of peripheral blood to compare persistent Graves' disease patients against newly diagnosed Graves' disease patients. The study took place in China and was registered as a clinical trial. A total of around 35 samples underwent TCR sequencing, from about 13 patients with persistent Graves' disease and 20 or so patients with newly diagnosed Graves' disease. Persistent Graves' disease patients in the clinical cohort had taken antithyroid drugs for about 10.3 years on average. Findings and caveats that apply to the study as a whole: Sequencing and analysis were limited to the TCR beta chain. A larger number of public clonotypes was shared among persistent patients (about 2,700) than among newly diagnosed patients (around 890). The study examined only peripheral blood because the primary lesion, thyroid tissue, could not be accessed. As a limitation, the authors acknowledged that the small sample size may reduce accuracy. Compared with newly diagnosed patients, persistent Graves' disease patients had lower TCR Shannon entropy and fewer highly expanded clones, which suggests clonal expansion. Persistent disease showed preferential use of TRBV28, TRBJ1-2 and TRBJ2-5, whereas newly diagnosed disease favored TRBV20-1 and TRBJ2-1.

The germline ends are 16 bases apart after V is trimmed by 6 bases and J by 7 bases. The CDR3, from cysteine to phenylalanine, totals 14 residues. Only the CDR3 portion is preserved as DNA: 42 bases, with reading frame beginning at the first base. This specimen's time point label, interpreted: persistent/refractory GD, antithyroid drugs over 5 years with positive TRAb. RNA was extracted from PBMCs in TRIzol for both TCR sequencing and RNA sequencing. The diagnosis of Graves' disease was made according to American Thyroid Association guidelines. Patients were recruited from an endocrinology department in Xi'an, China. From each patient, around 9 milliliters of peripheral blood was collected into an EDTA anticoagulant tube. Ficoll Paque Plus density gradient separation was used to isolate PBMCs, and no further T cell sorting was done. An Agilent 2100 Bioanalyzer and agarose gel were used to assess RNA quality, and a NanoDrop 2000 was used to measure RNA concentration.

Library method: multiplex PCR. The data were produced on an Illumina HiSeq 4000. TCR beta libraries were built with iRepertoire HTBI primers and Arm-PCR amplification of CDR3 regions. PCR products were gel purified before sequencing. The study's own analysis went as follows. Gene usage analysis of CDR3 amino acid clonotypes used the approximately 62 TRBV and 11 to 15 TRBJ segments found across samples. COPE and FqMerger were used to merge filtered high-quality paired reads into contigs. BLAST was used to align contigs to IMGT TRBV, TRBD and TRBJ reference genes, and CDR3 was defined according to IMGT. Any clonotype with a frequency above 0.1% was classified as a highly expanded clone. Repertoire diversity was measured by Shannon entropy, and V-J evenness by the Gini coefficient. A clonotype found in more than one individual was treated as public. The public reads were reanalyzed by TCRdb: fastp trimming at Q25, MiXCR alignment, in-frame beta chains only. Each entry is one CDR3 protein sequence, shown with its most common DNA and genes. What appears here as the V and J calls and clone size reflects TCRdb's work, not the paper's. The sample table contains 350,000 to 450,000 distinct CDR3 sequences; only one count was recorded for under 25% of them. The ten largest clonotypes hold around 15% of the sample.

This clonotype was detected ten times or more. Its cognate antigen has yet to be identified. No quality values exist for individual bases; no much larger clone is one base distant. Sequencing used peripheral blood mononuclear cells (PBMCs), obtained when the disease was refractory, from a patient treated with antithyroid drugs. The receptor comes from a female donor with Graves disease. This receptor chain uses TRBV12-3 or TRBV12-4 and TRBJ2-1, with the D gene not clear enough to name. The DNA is TGTGCCAGCAGCCAGTGGGATCGAACTAATGAGCAGTTCTTC. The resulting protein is CASSQWDRTNEQFF.